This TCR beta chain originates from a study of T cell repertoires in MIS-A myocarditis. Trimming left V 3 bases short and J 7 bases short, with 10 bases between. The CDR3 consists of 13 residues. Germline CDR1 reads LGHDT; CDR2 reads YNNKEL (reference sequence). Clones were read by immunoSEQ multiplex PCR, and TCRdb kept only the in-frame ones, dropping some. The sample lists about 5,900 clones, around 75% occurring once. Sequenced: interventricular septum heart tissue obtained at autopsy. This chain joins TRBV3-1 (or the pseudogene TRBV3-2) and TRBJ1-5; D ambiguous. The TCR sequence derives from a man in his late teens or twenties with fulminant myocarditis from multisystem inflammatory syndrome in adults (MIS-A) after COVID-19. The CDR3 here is CASSHGPQQPQHF. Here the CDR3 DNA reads TGTGCCAGCAGCCACGGGCCTCAGCAGCCCCAGCATTTT.